The source of this T cell receptor (beta chain) is a study of STAT5B mutations in CD4+ large granular lymphocyte leukemia. The junction had 9 bases not matched to a gene; V was cut back by 0 bases and J by 6 bases. The CDR3 is made up of 17 amino acids. Germline V gene sequence: CDR1 SGHNT, CDR2 YYREEE (reference sequence). Points on this clone: What it binds is not known.

Study findings and constraints: Main leukemic clonotypes were patient-specific, but 20% to 25% appeared at low frequency elsewhere. Patient CD4-sorted repertoires stayed more clonal than healthy ones after leukemic-clone removal.

Method: immunoSEQ multiplex PCR; TCRdb's copy keeps in-frame clones and lacks some. This table holds tens of thousands of clones, roughly 79% found once. What was sequenced was CD4+ T cells from blood buffy coats. J is TRBJ1-3 and V is TRBV5-4, with 10 positions matching TRBD1. The clonotype was recovered from a human donor in good health. The CDR3 protein is CASSLDPGQGFSNTIYF. The CDR3 nucleotides read TGTGCCAGCAGCTTGGATCCGGGACAGGGGTTTTCAAACACCATATATTTT.